These T cell receptor beta chains were read from a single sample in a study of OX40 agonist ivuxolimab in advanced cancers. Measured with immunoSEQ multiplex PCR; TCRdb has only the in-frame clones, and not every one. The sample includes about 55,000 clones, around four fifths seen only once; the top ten take 3% to 4%. The sample was CD4+ or CD8+ T cells sorted from blood, taken in a trial of the OX40 agonist ivuxolimab. The origin of the receptors is an adult with an advanced solid tumor such as melanoma, head and neck, liver or kidney cancer. The CDR3 runs from the conserved cysteine through the conserved F or W. A D gene is named only where the DNA matches it firmly. The size entry is marked missing in some rows and otherwise reads once, few, many or a size class.

CASKGEVQVGETQYF | TGTGCCAGCAAGGGGGAGGTTCAAGTAGGGGAGACCCAGTACTTC | TRBV2 | - | TRBJ2-5 | -
CASSKPGGNQPQHF | TGTGCCAGCAGCAAACCAGGGGGCAATCAGCCCCAGCATTTT | TRBV6-6 | - | TRBJ1-5 | -
CASSLLPLDRSTEQFF | TGTGCCAGCAGTTTACTTCCCCTGGACCGCTCAACAGAGCAGTTCTTC | TRBV27 | - | TRBJ2-1 | -
CASSQRGGGTDEQFF | TGCGCCAGCAGCCAAAGAGGCGGGGGGACGGATGAGCAGTTCTTC | TRBV4-3 | TRBD2 | TRBJ2-1 | -
CASSLAGQASQGAFF | TGTGCCAGCAGCTTAGCCGGACAGGCCTCTCAGGGTGCTTTCTTT | TRBV7-9 | TRBD1 | TRBJ1-1 | -
CATSREAVSSGNTIYF | TGTGCCACCAGCAGAGAAGCAGTTAGCTCTGGAAACACCATATATTTT | TRBV15 | - | TRBJ1-3 | -
CASSFGTGSSNQPQHF | TGTGCCAGCAGTTTCGGGACGGGAAGTAGCAATCAGCCCCAGCATTTT | TRBV28 | - | TRBJ1-5 | once
CASSPPTWGGTSTDTQYF | TGTGCCAGCAGCCCACCCACGTGGGGGGGAACCAGCACAGATACGCAGTATTTT | TRBV11-3 | TRBD2 | TRBJ2-3 | few
CAWSGTGDSPLHF | TGTGCCTGGTCCGGGACAGGAGATTCACCCCTCCACTTT | TRBV30 | TRBD1 | TRBJ1-6 | -
CASRGIAGGPTGELFF | TGTGCCAGTAGGGGAATAGCGGGGGGGCCCACCGGGGAGCTGTTTTTT | TRBV19 | TRBD2 | TRBJ2-2 | -
CASSLPPGQGTSPLHF | TGTGCCAGCAGCCTACCTCCGGGACAGGGTACCTCACCCCTCCACTTT | TRBV28 | TRBD1 | TRBJ1-6 | -
CASSPAAGGASTDTQYF | TGTGCCAGCAGTCCAGCCGCCGGGGGGGCCTCCACAGATACGCAGTATTTT | TRBV28 | TRBD2 | TRBJ2-3 | -
CASSPEAQGGGYTF | TGTGCCAGCTCACCAGAGGCACAGGGTGGTGGCTACACCTTC | TRBV18 | - | TRBJ1-2 | -
CASSIGVSTDTQYF | TGTGCCAGTAGTATAGGAGTTAGCACAGATACGCAGTATTTT | TRBV19 | - | TRBJ2-3 | once
CASSAGAYEQYF | TGTGCCAGCAGTGCGGGGGCGTACGAGCAGTACTTC | TRBV6-1 | - | TRBJ2-7 | -
CSVGVTAGNTIYF | TGCAGCGTTGGTGTCACTGCTGGAAACACCATATATTTT | TRBV29-1 | - | TRBJ1-3 | -
CASSPEGSSYNEQFF | TGTGCCAGCAGCCCGGAGGGGAGCTCCTACAATGAGCAGTTCTTC | TRBV7-9 | - | TRBJ2-1 | -
CASSIDRGASNEQFF | TGTGCCAGCAGCATAGACAGGGGGGCAAGCAATGAGCAGTTCTTC | TRBV28 | TRBD1 | TRBJ2-1 | -
CASSPGGTDKQYF | TGTGCCAGCAGCCCCGGGGGGACGGACAAGCAGTACTTC | TRBV7-8 | TRBD2 | TRBJ2-7 | -
CASLMRLASGEQYF | TGTGCCAGCTTGATGAGACTAGCGTCGGGCGAGCAGTACTTC | TRBV2 | TRBD2 | TRBJ2-7 | -
CASSRLGGNIQYF | TGTGCCAGCAGCAGACTGGGGGGAAACATTCAGTACTTC | TRBV7-9 | - | TRBJ2-4 | once
CASSLAGRHQPQHF | TGTGCCAGCAGCTTGGCCGGAAGACATCAGCCCCAGCATTTT | TRBV5-4 | - | TRBJ1-5 | -
CASSEARSSTDTQYF | TGTGCCAGCAGTGAAGCCCGATCTAGCACAGATACGCAGTATTTT | TRBV6-1 | - | TRBJ2-3 | -
CASSSKAEANYGYTF | TGTGCCAGCAGCTCTAAGGCGGAAGCTAACTATGGCTACACCTTC | TRBV9 | - | TRBJ1-2 | once
CSVVGQATSGLYNEQFF | TGCAGCGTTGTGGGACAGGCGACCTCGGGCCTCTACAATGAGCAGTTCTTC | TRBV29-1 | TRBD1 | TRBJ2-1 | -
CASSLIWRTGDGYTF | TGTGCCAGCAGCCTCATTTGGAGAACAGGGGACGGCTACACCTTC | TRBV7-9 | TRBD1 | TRBJ1-2 | -
CASSQGSTEAFF | TGCGCCAGCAGCCAGGGAAGCACTGAAGCTTTCTTT | TRBV5-1 | - | TRBJ1-1 | -
CASSSVGTVESNQPQHF | TGTGCCAGCAGCTCGGTGGGGACGGTGGAGAGCAATCAGCCCCAGCATTTT | TRBV28 | - | TRBJ1-5 | -
CASSSLSDRTTDTQYF | TGCGCCAGCAGTTCCCTCTCGGATCGGACCACAGATACGCAGTATTTT | TRBV4-3 | - | TRBJ2-3 | -
CASSYQGDSYEQYF | TGTGCCAGCAGCTACCAGGGCGACTCCTACGAGCAGTACTTC | TRBV5-5 | - | TRBJ2-7 | -
CASSRMGGGAKTDTQYF | TGTGCCAGCAGCCGAATGGGCGGGGGGGCCAAAACAGATACGCAGTATTTT | TRBV4-2 | TRBD2 | TRBJ2-3 | -
CSAPADRHYGYTF | TGCAGCGCTCCGGCCGACCGGCATTATGGCTACACCTTC | TRBV29-1 | - | TRBJ1-2 | -
CASSLSTDSYEQYF | TGCGCCAGCAGCTTGTCGACGGACTCCTACGAGCAGTACTTC | TRBV5-1 | - | TRBJ2-7 | -
CASSLGGQPQHF | TGTGCCAGCAGCTTAGGGGGTCAGCCCCAGCATTTT | TRBV7-9 | - | TRBJ1-5 | few
CASSYDGVGANVLTF | TGTGCCAGCAGTTACGATGGCGTGGGGGCCAACGTCCTGACTTTC | TRBV6-5 | - | TRBJ2-6 | -
CASTPVLLGRSYNSPLHF | TGTGCCAGCACCCCCGTTCTCCTGGGAAGGTCCTATAATTCACCCCTCCACTTT | TRBV7-2 | - | TRBJ1-6 | medium-sized
CASSPLPDSIETQYF | TGTGCCAGCAGCCCCCTCCCTGACAGCATAGAGACCCAGTACTTC | TRBV11-3 | - | TRBJ2-5 | -
CASSARGRGGNEQFF | TGTGCCAGCAGCGCCCGGGGGCGGGGGGGCAATGAGCAGTTCTTC | TRBV9 | TRBD2 | TRBJ2-1 | -
CASSQSSGEYGYTF | TGCGCCAGCAGTCAATCGAGTGGGGAGTACGGCTACACCTTC | TRBV23-1 | - | TRBJ1-2 | -
CSVWSPMDTEAFF | TGCAGCGTGTGGTCCCCTATGGACACTGAAGCTTTCTTT | TRBV29-1 | - | TRBJ1-1 | few
CASITGGFAQPQHF | TGTGCCAGCATTACAGGGGGCTTTGCTCAGCCCCAGCATTTT | TRBV6-1 | TRBD1 | TRBJ1-5 | -
CASSQGQLYSNQPQHF | TGTGCCAGCTCACAGGGACAGCTTTATAGCAATCAGCCCCAGCATTTT | TRBV18 | TRBD1 | TRBJ1-5 | -
CASRTARLMNTEAFF | TGTGCCAGTCGGACAGCGAGATTAATGAACACTGAAGCTTTCTTT | TRBV19 | - | TRBJ1-1 | -
CASSVDGGSTEAFF | TGTGCCAGCAGCGTAGATGGGGGGAGCACTGAAGCTTTCTTT | TRBV9 | - | TRBJ1-1 | -
CASRLRDSGSGELFF | TGTGCCAGCAGATTACGGGACTCTGGGAGCGGGGAGCTGTTTTTT | TRBV11-2 | - | TRBJ2-2 | -
CASSIGGAPTEAFF | TGTGCCAGTAGTATCGGGGGGGCGCCCACTGAAGCTTTCTTT | TRBV19 | - | TRBJ1-1 | once
CASNGYSSVQPQHF | TGTGCCAGCAATGGTTACAGCTCTGTCCAGCCCCAGCATTTT | TRBV28 | - | TRBJ1-5 | -